Listed below are T cell receptor beta chains from one sample, sequenced in a study of T cell responses to AZD1222 COVID-19 vaccine. The repertoire was sequenced with immunoSEQ multiplex PCR; TCRdb's copy has only in-frame clones and lacks some. The sample yields 100,000 to 150,000 clones, around 85% seen once. The material sequenced was peripheral blood, taken 28 days after the second AZD1222 dose. The receptor set was obtained from an adult who received the AZD1222 COVID-19 vaccine. Each CDR3 is given with its conserved first and last residue. The D gene is left open where the match is weak. Rows give clone size only sometimes, using once, few, many, or a class for an expanded clone.

>NA|TRBV29-1|TRBJ1-2|NA
TGCAGCGCCTCACGGGAGACTCTCTATGGCTACACCTTC
CSASRETLYGYTF
>TRBD2|TRBV5-1|TRBJ2-1|NA
TGCGCCAGCAGCTTGGTTAGCGGGGGCTACAATGAGCAGTTCTTC
CASSLVSGGYNEQFF
>NA|TRBV5-1|TRBJ2-5|NA
TGCGCCAGCAGCTTGGGGACAGTACAAGAGACCCAGTACTTC
CASSLGTVQETQYF
>TRBD2|TRBV10-3|TRBJ2-7|once
TGTGCCATCAGGGTCGGGGGGGTGACCTACGAGCAGTACTTC
CAIRVGGVTYEQYF
>NA|TRBV6-5|TRBJ1-3|NA
TGTGCCAGCTCTTCGAGTGGCTCCGGAAACACCATATATTTT
CASSSSGSGNTIYF
>NA|TRBV2|TRBJ2-5|NA
TGTGCCAGCATGGGGGACGGGCAAGCCCAGTACTTC
CASMGDGQAQYF
>NA|TRBV11-3|TRBJ2-2|NA
TGTGCCAGCAGCTTAAACGGGGAGCTGTTTTTT
CASSLNGELFF
>NA|TRBV5-4|TRBJ1-6|NA
TGTGCCAGCAGCTCCCCGCTAAATAATTCACCCCTCCACTTT
CASSSPLNNSPLHF
>NA|TRBV3-1/TRBV3-2|TRBJ1-2|once
TGTGCCAGCAGCCAAACACAGAACTATGGCTACACCTTC
CASSQTQNYGYTF
>NA|TRBV11-2|TRBJ2-2|NA
TGTGCCAGCAGCTTTAACAGGGCCAACACCGGGGAGCTGTTTTTT
CASSFNRANTGELFF
>NA|TRBV6-2/TRBV6-3|TRBJ2-2|NA
TGTGCCAGCAGTTACAATGGGGGGAACACCGGGGAGCTGTTTTTT
CASSYNGGNTGELFF
>NA|TRBV3-1/TRBV3-2|TRBJ1-1|NA
TGTGCCAGTGGACAGATGAACACTGAAGCTTTCTTT
CASGQMNTEAFF
>NA|TRBV28|TRBJ1-5|NA
TGTGCCAGCAGTATCCCACGGGGGGCCAGTCAGCCCCAGCATTTT
CASSIPRGASQPQHF
>NA|TRBV5-4|TRBJ2-7|NA
TGTGCCAGCAGCTTGGAGGCAGGGACCGATAGGGAGCAGTACTTC
CASSLEAGTDREQYF
>NA|TRBV18|TRBJ1-1|NA
TGTGCCAGCTCACCAGTAGGGGGGAACACTGAAGCTTTCTTT
CASSPVGGNTEAFF
>NA|TRBV19|TRBJ1-2|NA
TGTGCCAGTAGTATAGTGGGGGGCGATACTGGCTACACCTTC
CASSIVGGDTGYTF
>TRBD1|TRBV19|TRBJ2-3|few
TGTGCCAGTAGTAGAAGGACAGGGGGAAGCACCACAGATACGCAGTATTTT
CASSRRTGGSTTDTQYF
>NA|TRBV5-5|TRBJ1-5|NA
TGTGCCAGCAGCTTGGAGGCAGGATTAGATCAGCCCCAGCATTTT
CASSLEAGLDQPQHF
>NA|TRBV19|TRBJ1-1|NA
TGTGCCAGTAGATGGAGGACATTTGAAGCTTTCTTT
CASRWRTFEAFF
>NA|TRBV5-1|TRBJ2-7|NA
TGCGCCAGCAGCTCAGGACATACCTACGAGCAGTACTTC
CASSSGHTYEQYF
>TRBD2|TRBV10-3|TRBJ2-1|NA
TGTGCCATCAGGAGCGGACTAGCGGGGGGGCCGGACAATGAGCAGTTCTTC
CAIRSGLAGGPDNEQFF
>NA|TRBV6-5|TRBJ2-5|NA
TGTGCCATTGCGGACCCTTACCAAGAGACCCAGTACTTC
CAIADPYQETQYF
>TRBD1|TRBV10-1|TRBJ1-1|NA
TGCGCCAGCATTACTACGGGACAGCCTAGGGGGTACACTGAAGCTTTCTTT
CASITTGQPRGYTEAFF
>TRBD1|TRBV5-1|TRBJ1-1|NA
TGCGCCAGCAGCCAGGGACAGGGACTTTCCGACACTGAAGCTTTCTTT
CASSQGQGLSDTEAFF
>TRBD1|TRBV5-5|TRBJ1-5|NA
TGTGCCAGCAGCTTGGTGGGGACAGGGAGCGGGCGCAATCAGCCCCAGCATTTT
CASSLVGTGSGRNQPQHF